This entry concerns a single T cell receptor beta chain. Its specific antigen is unknown. The sample holds no much larger clone one base away, and base qualities are not on file. Receptor amplification or capture employed 5' RACE. These reads were obtained on an Illumina HiSeq 2500. A second PCR of about 7 to 12 cycles was run with a J-beta primer mix and a sample-barcoded 5' primer. Each TCR beta cDNA molecule received a unique molecular identifier from a template-switch 5' adaptor carrying 12 random nucleotides. At least 2.5 million CDR3-containing paired-end reads were obtained from each sample. First-strand cDNA was synthesized from all RNA with the Mint cDNA synthesis kit, primed by a TRBC-specific oligonucleotide. After uracil-DNA glycosylase treatment, a first 18-cycle PCR used universal primers M1SS and BC2_uni_R on all cDNA. Under the source paper's analysis protocol: Normalization of each sample was performed by random selection of 1 million high-quality reads, each carrying a distinct molecular identifier. Reads sharing molecular identifiers were discarded rather than binned into consensus sequences. MiTCR, set to a Q25 quality threshold and the strictest error-elimination algorithm, was used for CDR3 identification, clonotype clustering and error correction. Lower-bound total TCR beta diversity was estimated with a nonparametric unseen species model using Euler transformation. The public reads were reprocessed in TCRdb via fastp at Q25 and MiXCR, keeping in-frame beta chains. CDR3 protein sequences are deduplicated, and each keeps its most common genes and DNA. What appears here as the V and J calls and clone size reflects TCRdb's work, not the paper's. This sample holds 780,000 or so distinct CDR3 sequences; about 48% were observed only once. Roughly 40% of the sample is taken by the ten largest.

Donors were roughly 40 systemically healthy Caucasian individuals from Russia aged roughly 6 to 95 years. Around 9.9 milliliters of peripheral blood were collected from each donor into EDTA-treated Vacutainer tubes. Ficoll-Paque density-gradient centrifugation was used to isolate PBMCs, with at least 7 million per sample. Trizol reagent was used to extract total RNA from PBMCs, with at least 5.5 micrograms per sample. Naive CD45RAhigh/CD27high T cell percentages were measured by flow cytometry on a PBMC aliquot from every donor. These data are taken from a study of blood T cells in healthy people across ages (dated by TCRdb to about 2015). Notes on the research overall: Template switching captured roughly one uniquely barcoded TCR beta cDNA molecule per two T cells in model experiments. Age-related changes in TCR beta repertoire diversity were measured in the study by deep sequencing normalized with unique cDNA molecular identifiers. The donors were split into four age groups: young (average 16 years), middle-aged (more than 35), aged (over 55) and long-lived (roughly 86). To avoid experimental bias, donors of different ages were randomly spread across the sequencing lanes. Two additional independent replicas of 1 million unique cDNA reads from the same blood draw were analyzed for two donors (one aged 18 to 29 and one aged 80 or older). Summary of the overall study and its limitations: Estimates of total diversity based on one million sequenced T cells were considered lower bounds and underestimates. Compared with the aged group, the long-lived group had more naive CD4+ T cells, fewer expanded clones and increased TCR diversity, suggesting age selection. Observed TCR beta diversity per million T cells fell roughly linearly with age, and a significant reduction was already apparent by age roughly 41. A strong correlation was found between observed TCR beta diversity and the percentage of naive T cells measured by flow cytometry. The CMV infection status of donors was not known, potentially confounding age-related changes in expanded clonotypes. Because profiling used bulk unsorted PBMCs, naive and antigen-experienced compartments could not be compared conclusively.

V is shortened by 1 base, J by 4 bases, and the region joining them spans 23 bases. The CDR3 spans 19 residues, from the cysteine through the phenylalanine. Here the CDR3 DNA is all that survives: 57 bases in frame from base 1. As encoded in the germline V gene, CDR1 is MGHRA while CDR2 is YSYEKL. The receptor's source is a man older than 75 in good health. The chain uses TRBV4-1 and TRBJ2-1; the D segment might be TRBD1 or TRBD2, since each matches 5 bases. The source material was blood. The CDR3 protein: CASSQGRGLRGDRYNEQFF. The nucleotide sequence reads TGCGCCAGCAGCCAAGGTAGAGGATTAAGAGGGGATCGGTACAATGAGCAGTTCTTC.